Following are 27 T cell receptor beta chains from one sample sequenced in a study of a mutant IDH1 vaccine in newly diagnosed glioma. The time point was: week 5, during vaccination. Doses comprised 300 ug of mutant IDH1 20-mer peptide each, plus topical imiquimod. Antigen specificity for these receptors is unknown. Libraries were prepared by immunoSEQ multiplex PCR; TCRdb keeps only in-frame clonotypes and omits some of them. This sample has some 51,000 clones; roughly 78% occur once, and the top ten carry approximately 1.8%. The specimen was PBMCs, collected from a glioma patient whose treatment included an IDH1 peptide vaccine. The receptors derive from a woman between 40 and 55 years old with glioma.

CDR3 in DNA: TGTGCCTGGAGTGTACGCTCCGGGGGTGATCAGCCCCAGCATTTT. It yields the protein CAWSVRSGGDQPQHF. V gene TRBV30 combines with J gene TRBJ1-5, with D perhaps TRBD1 (5 bases). CDR3 length: 15 amino acids. V shed 0 bases and J shed 5 bases, with 14 bases lying between them. Germline loops: CDR1 GTSNPN, CDR2 SVGIG (reference sequence).

CDR3 bases: TGTGCCAGCAGCTTAGTACACCCGACCCAAGAGACCCAGTACTTC. The encoded protein is CASSLVHPTQETQYF. The chain joins TRBV7-9 to TRBJ2-5; D not resolved. Per germline, CDR1 SEHNR and CDR2 FQNEAQ (reference sequence). The CDR3 consists of 15 residues. V shed 1 base and J shed 1 base, with 10 bases lying between them.

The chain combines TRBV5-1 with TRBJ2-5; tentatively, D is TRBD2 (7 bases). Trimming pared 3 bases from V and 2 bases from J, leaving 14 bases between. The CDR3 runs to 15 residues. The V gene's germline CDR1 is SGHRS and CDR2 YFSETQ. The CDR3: CASSYRGAWQETQYF. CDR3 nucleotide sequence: TGCGCCAGCAGCTATCGGGGGGCCTGGCAAGAGACCCAGTACTTC.

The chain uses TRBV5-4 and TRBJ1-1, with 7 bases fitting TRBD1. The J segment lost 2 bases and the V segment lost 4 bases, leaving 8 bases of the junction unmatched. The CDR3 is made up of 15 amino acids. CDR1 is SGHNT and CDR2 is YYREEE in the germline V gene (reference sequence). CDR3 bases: TGTGCCAGCAGCCCGGGGACAGTAACTAACACTGAAGCTTTCTTT. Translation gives CASSPGTVTNTEAFF.

The CDR3 region is CASSVGRDRAGTQYF. DNA of the CDR3: TGTGCCAGCAGCGTAGGCCGGGACAGGGCTGGGACCCAGTACTTC. V and J are TRBV9 and TRBJ2-5; 9 bases agree with TRBD1. CDR3 length: 15 amino acids. The junction had 7 bases not matched to a gene; V was cut back by 0 bases and J by 7 bases. The V gene's germline CDR1 is SGDLS and CDR2 YYNGEE. Full variable domain (missing parts from reference TRBV9 and TRBJ2-5): DSGVTQTPKHLITATGQRVTLRCSPRSGDLSVYWYQQSLDQGLQFLIQYYNGEERAKGNILERFSAQQFPDLHSELNLSSLELGDSALYFCASSVGRDRAGTQYFGPGTRLLVL.

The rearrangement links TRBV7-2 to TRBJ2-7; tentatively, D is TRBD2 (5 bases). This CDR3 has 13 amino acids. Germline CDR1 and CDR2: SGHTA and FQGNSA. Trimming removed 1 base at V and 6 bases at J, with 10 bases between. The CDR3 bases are TGTGCCAGCAGCTTAGGTTACGGAGGCGAGCAGTACTTC. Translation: CASSLGYGGEQYF.

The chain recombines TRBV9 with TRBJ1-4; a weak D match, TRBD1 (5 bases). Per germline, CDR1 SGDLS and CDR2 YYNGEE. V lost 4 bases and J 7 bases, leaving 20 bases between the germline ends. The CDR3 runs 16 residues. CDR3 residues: CASSSPGTVPGEKLFF. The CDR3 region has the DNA TGTGCCAGCAGCTCACCTGGGACTGTCCCGGGTGAAAAACTGTTTTTT.

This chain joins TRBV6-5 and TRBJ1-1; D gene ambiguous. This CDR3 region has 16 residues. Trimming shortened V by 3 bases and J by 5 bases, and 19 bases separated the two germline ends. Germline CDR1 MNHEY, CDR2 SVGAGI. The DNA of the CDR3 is TGTGCCAGCAGTTATTCCCGATTCTTCGAAAGTACTGAAGCTTTCTTT. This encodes CASSYSRFFESTEAFF.

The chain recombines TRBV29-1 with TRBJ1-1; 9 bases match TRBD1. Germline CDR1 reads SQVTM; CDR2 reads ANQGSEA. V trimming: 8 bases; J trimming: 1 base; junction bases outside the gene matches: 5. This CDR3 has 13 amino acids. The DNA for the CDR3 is TGCAGCTTCCAGGGACAGGGGAACACTGAAGCTTTCTTT. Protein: CSFQGQGNTEAFF.

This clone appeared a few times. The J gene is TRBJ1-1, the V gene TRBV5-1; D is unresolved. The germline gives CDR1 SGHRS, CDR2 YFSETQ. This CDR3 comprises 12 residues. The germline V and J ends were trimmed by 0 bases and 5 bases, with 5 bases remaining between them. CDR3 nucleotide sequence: TGCGCCAGCAGCTTGGATCGGACTGAAGCTTTCTTT. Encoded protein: CASSLDRTEAFF.

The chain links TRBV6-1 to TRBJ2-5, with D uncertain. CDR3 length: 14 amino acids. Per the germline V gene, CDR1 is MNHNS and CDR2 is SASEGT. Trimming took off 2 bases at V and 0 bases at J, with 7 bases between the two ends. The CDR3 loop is CASSELGNQETQYF. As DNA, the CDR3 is TGTGCCAGCAGTGAACTTGGGAACCAAGAGACCCAGTACTTC.

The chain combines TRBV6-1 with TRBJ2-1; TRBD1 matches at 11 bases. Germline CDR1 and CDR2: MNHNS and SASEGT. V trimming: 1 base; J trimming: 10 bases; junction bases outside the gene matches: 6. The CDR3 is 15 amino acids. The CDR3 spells CASSEEGQGADEQFF. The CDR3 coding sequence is TGTGCCAGCAGTGAAGAAGGACAGGGGGCCGACGAGCAGTTCTTC.

In nucleotides, the CDR3 is TGTGCCAGCAGTGAATTTGGGCAGACCTATGGCTACACCTTC. The encoded protein is CASSEFGQTYGYTF. The V call is TRBV25-1, the J call TRBJ1-2, with unresolved D. CDR1 and CDR2 (germline): MGHDK, SYGVNS. The CDR3 spans 14 residues. V dropped 1 base and J dropped 4 bases, with 10 bases sitting between them.

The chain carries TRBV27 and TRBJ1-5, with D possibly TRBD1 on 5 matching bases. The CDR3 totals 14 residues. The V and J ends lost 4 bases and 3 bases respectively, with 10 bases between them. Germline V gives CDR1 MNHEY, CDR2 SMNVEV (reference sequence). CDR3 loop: CASSSGLHNQPQHF. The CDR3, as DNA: TGTGCCAGCAGTTCAGGGCTCCACAATCAGCCCCAGCATTTT.

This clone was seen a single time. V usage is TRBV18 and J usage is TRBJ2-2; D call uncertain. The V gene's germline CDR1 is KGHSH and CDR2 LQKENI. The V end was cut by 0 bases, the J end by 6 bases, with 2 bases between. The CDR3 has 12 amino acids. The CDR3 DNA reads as TGTGCCAGCTCACCACCTTCCGGGGAGCTGTTTTTT. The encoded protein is CASSPPSGELFF.

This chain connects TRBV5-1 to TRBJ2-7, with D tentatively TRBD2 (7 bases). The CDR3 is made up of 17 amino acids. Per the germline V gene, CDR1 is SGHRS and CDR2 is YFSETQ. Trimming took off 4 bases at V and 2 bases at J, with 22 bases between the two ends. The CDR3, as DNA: TGCGCCAGCAGCGCGGGGGCTCGGGGCCGGGCGCCCTACGAGCAGTACTTC. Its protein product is CASSAGARGRAPYEQYF.

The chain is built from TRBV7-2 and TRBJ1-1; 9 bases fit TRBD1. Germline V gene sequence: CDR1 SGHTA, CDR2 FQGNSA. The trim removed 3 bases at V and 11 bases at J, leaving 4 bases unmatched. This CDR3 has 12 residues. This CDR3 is CASSLRTGVAFF. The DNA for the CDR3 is TGTGCCAGCAGCTTGAGGACAGGGGTGGCTTTCTTT.

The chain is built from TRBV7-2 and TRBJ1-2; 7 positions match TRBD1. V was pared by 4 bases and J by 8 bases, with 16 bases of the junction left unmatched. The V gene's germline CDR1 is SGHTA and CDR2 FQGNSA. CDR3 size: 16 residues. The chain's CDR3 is CASSSGGQMAAQGYTF. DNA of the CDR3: TGTGCCAGCAGCTCAGGGGGACAGATGGCCGCTCAGGGCTACACCTTC.

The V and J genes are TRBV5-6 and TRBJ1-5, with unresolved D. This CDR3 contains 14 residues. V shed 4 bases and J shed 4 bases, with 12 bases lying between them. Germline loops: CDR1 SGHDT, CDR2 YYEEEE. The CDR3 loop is CASSPGLRNQPQHF. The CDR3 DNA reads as TGTGCCAGCAGCCCAGGACTGAGAAATCAGCCCCAGCATTTT.

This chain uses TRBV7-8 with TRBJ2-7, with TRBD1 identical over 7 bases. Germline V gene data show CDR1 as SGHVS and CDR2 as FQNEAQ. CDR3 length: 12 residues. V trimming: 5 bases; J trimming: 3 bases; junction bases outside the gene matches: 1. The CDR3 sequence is CASSRQGYEQYF. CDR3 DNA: TGTGCCAGCAGCCGACAGGGCTACGAGCAGTACTTC.

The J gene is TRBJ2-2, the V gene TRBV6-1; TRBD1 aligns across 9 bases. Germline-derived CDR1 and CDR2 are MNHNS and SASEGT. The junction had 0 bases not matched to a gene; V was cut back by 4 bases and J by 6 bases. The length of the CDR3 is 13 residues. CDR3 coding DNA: TGTGCCAGCAGTGGACAGGGGGCCGGGGAGCTGTTTTTT. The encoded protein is CASSGQGAGELFF.

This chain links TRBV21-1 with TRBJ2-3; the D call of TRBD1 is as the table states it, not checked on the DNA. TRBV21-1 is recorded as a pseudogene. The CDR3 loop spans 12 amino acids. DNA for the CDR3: TGTGCCAGCGGGGCCGCCACAGATACGCAGTATTTT. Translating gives CASGAATDTQYF.

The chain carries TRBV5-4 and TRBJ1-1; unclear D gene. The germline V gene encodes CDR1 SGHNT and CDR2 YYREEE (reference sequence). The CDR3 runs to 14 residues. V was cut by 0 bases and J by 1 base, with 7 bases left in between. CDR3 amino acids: CASSLAPANTEAFF. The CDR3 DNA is TGTGCCAGCAGCTTGGCACCGGCGAACACTGAAGCTTTCTTT. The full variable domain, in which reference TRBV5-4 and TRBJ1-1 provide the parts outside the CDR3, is ETGVTQSPTHLIKTRGQQVTLRCSSQSGHNTVSWYQQALGQGPQFIFQYYREEENGRGNFPPRFSGLQFPNYSSELNVNALELDDSALYLCASSLAPANTEAFFGQGTRLTVV.

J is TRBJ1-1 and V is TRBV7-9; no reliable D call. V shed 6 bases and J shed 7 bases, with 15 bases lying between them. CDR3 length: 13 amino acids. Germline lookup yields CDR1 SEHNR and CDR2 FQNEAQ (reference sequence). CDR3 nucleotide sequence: TGTGCCAGCAGAGGGAGGGTTTTTGGTGAAGCTTTCTTT. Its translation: CASRGRVFGEAFF.

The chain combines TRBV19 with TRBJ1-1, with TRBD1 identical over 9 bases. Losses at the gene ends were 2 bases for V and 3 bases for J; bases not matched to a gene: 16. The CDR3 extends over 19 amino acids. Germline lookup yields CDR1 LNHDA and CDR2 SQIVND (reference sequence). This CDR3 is CASSIQTGTGLRGHTEAFF. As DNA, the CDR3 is TGTGCCAGTAGTATACAAACCGGGACAGGGCTTCGTGGACACACTGAAGCTTTCTTT.

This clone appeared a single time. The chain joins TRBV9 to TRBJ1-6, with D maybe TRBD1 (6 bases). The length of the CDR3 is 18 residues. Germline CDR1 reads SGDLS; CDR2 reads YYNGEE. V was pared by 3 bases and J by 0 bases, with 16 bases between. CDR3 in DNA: TGTGCCAGCAGCGAAAATGCAGGGGAGAGCTCCTATAATTCACCCCTCCACTTT. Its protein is CASSENAGESSYNSPLHF.

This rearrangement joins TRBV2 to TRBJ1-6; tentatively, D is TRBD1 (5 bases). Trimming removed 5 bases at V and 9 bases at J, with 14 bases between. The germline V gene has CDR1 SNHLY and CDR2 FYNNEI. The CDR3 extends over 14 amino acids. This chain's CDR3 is CASSSGTTSSPLHF. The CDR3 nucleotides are TGTGCCAGCAGTAGCGGGACGACCAGTTCACCCCTCCACTTT. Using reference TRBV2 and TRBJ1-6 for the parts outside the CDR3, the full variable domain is EPEVTQTPSHQVTQMGQEVILRCVPISNHLYFYWYRQILGQKVEFLVSFYNNEISEKSEIFDDQFSVERPDGSNFTLKIRSTKLEDSAMYFCASSSGTTSSPLHFGNGTRLTVT.